The source of this T cell receptor (beta chain) is a study of blood T cells in healthy people across ages. A note on this clonotype: Antigen: not known.

Together with a sample-barcoded 5' primer, a J-beta primer mix was included in a second PCR lasting roughly 6 to 12 cycles. TCRdb independently ran MiXCR on the 5' RACE reads; one entry per CDR3 protein. The sample records under 800,000 distinct CDR3 sequences, 35% to 45% being singletons. Overall study findings and caveats: As naive T cell percentage varied, TCR beta diversity correlated strongly with it.

Trimming stripped 0 bases from V and 1 base from J, with 16 bases between. The CDR3 extends over 17 amino acids. Germline V gene lookup returns CDR1 MNHEY and CDR2 SVGAGI. Sequenced: blood. The TCR sequence derives from a woman in her sixties in good health. The chain links TRBV6-5 to TRBJ2-7; possibly TRBD1 for D (5 bases). The CDR3 protein is CASSYSNPGHLSYEQYF. The CDR3 DNA is TGTGCCAGCAGTTACTCGAACCCAGGACACCTATCCTACGAGCAGTACTTC.